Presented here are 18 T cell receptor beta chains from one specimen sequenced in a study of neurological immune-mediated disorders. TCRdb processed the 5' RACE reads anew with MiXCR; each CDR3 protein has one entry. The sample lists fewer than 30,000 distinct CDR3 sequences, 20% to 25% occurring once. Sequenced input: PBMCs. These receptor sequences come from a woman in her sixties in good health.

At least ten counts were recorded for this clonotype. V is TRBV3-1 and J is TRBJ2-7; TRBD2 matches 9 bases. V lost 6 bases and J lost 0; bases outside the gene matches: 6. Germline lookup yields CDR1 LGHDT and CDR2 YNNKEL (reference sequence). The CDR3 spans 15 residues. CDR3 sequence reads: CASSDSGRSSYEQYF. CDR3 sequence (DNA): TGTGCCAGCAGTGACAGCGGGAGGTCCTCCTACGAGCAGTACTTC.

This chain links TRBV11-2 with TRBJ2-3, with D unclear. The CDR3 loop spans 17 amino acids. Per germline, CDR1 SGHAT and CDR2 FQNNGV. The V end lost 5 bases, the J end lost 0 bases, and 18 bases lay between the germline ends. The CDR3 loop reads CASSRDMCRPSTDTQYF. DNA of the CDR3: TGTGCCAGCAGCCGCGACATGTGTCGGCCGAGCACAGATACGCAGTATTTT.

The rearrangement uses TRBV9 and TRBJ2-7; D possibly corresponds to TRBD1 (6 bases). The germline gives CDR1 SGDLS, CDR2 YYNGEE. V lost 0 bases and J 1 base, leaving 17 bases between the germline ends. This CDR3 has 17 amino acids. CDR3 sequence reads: CASSVGDTTVGSYEQYF. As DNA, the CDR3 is TGTGCCAGCAGCGTAGGGGACACAACTGTGGGGTCCTACGAGCAGTACTTC.

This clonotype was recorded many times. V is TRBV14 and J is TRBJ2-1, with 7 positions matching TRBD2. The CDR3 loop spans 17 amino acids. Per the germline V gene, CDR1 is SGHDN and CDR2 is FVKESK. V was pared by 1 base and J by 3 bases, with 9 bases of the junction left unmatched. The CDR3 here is CASSQGLQRGNYNEQFF. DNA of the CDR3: TGTGCCAGCAGCCAAGGTCTCCAGCGGGGTAACTACAATGAGCAGTTCTTC.

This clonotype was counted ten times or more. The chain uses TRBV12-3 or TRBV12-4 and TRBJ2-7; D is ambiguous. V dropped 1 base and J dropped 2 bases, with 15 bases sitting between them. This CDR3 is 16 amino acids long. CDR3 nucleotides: TGTGCCAGCAGTTTAGAAGCAGCGCCTATTCCCTACGAGCAGTACTTC. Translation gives CASSLEAAPIPYEQYF.

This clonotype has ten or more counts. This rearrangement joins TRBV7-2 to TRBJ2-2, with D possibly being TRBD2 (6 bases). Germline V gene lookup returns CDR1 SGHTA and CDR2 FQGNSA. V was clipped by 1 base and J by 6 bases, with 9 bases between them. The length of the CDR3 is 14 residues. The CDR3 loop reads CASSLVWEAGELFF. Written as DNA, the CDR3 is TGTGCCAGCAGCTTAGTCTGGGAGGCCGGGGAGCTGTTTTTT.

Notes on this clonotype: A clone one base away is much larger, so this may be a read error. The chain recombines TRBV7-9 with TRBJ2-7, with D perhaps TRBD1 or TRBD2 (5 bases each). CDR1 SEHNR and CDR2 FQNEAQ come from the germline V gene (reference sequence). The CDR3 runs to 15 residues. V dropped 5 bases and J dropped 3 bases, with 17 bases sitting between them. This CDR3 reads CASSPRDGDGYEQYF. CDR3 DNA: TGTGCCAGCAGCCCCCGGGACGGGGATGGCTACGAGCAGTACTTC.

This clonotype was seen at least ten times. The CDR3 protein is CASTFLDNYGYTF. The CDR3, as DNA: TGTGCCAGCACTTTTTTGGATAACTATGGCTACACCTTC. The genes are TRBV6-6 and TRBJ1-2; D call uncertain. The CDR3 loop spans 13 amino acids. Germline V gene sequence: CDR1 MNHNY, CDR2 SVGAGI (reference sequence). The ends were cut back, 7 bases at V and 1 base at J, with 10 bases in the middle.

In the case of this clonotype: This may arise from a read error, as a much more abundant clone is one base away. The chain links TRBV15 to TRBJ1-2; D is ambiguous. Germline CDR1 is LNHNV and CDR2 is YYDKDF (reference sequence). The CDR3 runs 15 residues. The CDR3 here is CATNRDSRAIDGYTF. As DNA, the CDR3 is TGTGCCACCAACAGAGATTCTCGAGCGATTGATGGCTACACCTTC.

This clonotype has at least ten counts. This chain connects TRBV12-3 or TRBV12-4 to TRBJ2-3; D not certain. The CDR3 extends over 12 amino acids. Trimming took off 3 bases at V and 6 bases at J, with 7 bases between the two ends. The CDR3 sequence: CASSFPGDTQYF. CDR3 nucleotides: TGTGCCAGCAGTTTTCCCGGGGATACGCAGTATTTT.

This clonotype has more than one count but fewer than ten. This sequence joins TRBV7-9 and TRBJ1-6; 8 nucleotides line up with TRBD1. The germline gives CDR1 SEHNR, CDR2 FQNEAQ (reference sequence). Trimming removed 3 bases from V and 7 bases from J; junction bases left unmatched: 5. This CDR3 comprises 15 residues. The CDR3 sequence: CASSLEGQANSPLHF. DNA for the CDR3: TGTGCCAGCAGCTTGGAGGGACAGGCAAATTCACCCCTCCACTTT.

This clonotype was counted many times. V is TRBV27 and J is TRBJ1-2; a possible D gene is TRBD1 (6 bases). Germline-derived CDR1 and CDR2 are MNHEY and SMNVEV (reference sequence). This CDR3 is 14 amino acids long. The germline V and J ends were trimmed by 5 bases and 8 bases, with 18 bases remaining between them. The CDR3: CASSPLRQGMGYTF. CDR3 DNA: TGTGCCAGCAGTCCCCTCCGGCAGGGGATGGGCTACACCTTC.

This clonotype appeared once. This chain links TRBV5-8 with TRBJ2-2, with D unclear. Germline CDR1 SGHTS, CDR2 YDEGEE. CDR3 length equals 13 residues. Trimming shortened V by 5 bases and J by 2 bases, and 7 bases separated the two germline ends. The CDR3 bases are TGTGCCAGCAGTAAGTCCAACACCGGGGAGCTGTTTTTT. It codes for CASSKSNTGELFF.

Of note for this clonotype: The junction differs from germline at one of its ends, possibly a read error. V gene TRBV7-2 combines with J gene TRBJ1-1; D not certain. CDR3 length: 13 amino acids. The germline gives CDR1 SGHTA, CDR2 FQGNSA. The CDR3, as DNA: TGTGTCAGCAGCCCCTGGGGGAACACTGAAGCTTTCTTT. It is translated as CVSSPWGNTEAFF.

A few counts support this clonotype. CDR3 in DNA: TGTGCCAGCAGTCTAGGACAGGTTGGGGAGAAAGATACGCAGTATTTT. This sequence encodes CASSLGQVGEKDTQYF. The chain is built from TRBV27 and TRBJ2-3; 7 bases fit TRBD1. The CDR3 covers 16 residues. Trimming cost V 5 bases and J 5 bases; bases outside gene matches: 13. Germline CDR1 is MNHEY and CDR2 is SMNVEV (reference sequence).

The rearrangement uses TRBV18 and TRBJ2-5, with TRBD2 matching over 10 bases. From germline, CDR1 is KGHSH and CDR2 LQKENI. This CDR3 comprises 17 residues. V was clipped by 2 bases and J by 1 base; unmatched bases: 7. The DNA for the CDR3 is TGTGCCAGCTCACCAGAAGTAACTAGCGGGGTCCAAGAGACCCAGTACTTC. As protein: CASSPEVTSGVQETQYF.

The CDR3 DNA sequence: TGTGCCAGCAGCCGCCGGGGTAGGAGTCGAGAGACCCAGTACTTC. This gives the protein CASSRRGRSRETQYF. The chain has TRBV7-2 and TRBJ2-5; D possibly corresponds to TRBD2 (5 bases). The germline gives CDR1 SGHTA, CDR2 FQGNSA. The length of the CDR3 is 15 residues. V lost 5 bases to trimming and J lost 4 bases, with 17 bases between them.

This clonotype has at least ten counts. The CDR3 nucleotides are TGTGCCAGCAGTTTAGAAATAGCCGGGGAGCTGTTTTTT. Translation: CASSLEIAGELFF. V usage is TRBV12-3 or TRBV12-4 and J usage is TRBJ2-2; no clear D. There are 13 residues in the CDR3. V was pared by 1 base and J by 6 bases, with 6 bases between.